Below are 22 T cell receptor beta chains sequenced from a single sample in a study of CD8+ T cells in alopecia areata (dated by TCRdb to 2016 to 2019). Per the publication, the time point label means: baseline before oral tofacitinib. Libraries were made using the immunoSEQ multiplex PCR assay. RNA was extracted from all samples and reverse transcribed into cDNA as template for TCR sequencing. TCRdb stores this immuneACCESS table with in-frame sequences only. Part of the clones is absent; in the studies checked, under half of the shortfall reflects unresolved V genes, and no reason is known for the rest. For this sample there are about 180,000 clones; 50% to 75% appear just once. Jointly, the top ten make up roughly 15% of the sample. The sequencing used CD4+ T cells sorted from blood, collected at week 0. These receptors were obtained from a human donor with alopecia areata.

The chain uses TRBV27 and TRBJ2-5; TRBD2 matches 10 bases. The germline V gene encodes CDR1 MNHEY and CDR2 SMNVEV (reference sequence). V lost 1 base to trimming and J lost 3 bases; unmatched junction nucleotides: 5. The CDR3 loop spans 16 amino acids. DNA for the CDR3: TGTGCCAGCAGTTTATTTAGCGGGGGGAGAAAAGAGACCCAGTACTTC. Amino acids: CASSLFSGGRKETQYF.

This rearrangement joins TRBV29-1 to TRBJ1-1; 9 bases align to TRBD1. CDR3 size: 13 residues. Germline values: CDR1 SQVTM, CDR2 ANQGSEA. The V gene end was trimmed by 5 bases and the J gene end by 7 bases; junction bases not matched to a gene: 8. CDR3 DNA sequence: TGCAGCGTTCCCGGACAGGGGTTAAGTGAAGCTTTCTTT. Protein product: CSVPGQGLSEAFF.

The sample holds a few counts of this clone. The chain has TRBV6-5 and TRBJ1-5; D possibly corresponds to TRBD1 (6 bases). The CDR3 runs to 13 residues. Trimming cost V 5 bases and J 4 bases, with 9 bases left between them. Germline loops: CDR1 MNHEY, CDR2 SVGAGI. CDR3 sequence (DNA): TGTGCCAGCAGTCCGGACAGAAATCAGCCCCAGCATTTT. Translating it yields CASSPDRNQPQHF.

In its sample, this clone was seen a few times. The V and J genes are TRBV19 and TRBJ1-5, with 7 bases matching TRBD1. Unmatched junction bases numbered 6, after V lost 11 bases and J lost 2 bases. This CDR3 region has 13 residues. Germline values: CDR1 LNHDA, CDR2 SQIVND (reference sequence). DNA for the CDR3: TGTGCCGCAACCGGGACAGGCAATCAGCCCCAGCATTTT. Translated, it gives CAATGTGNQPQHF.

The gene calls are TRBV29-1 and TRBJ2-5; 12 bases agree with TRBD2. CDR3 length equals 13 residues. CDR1 is SQVTM, CDR2 ANQGSEA, per germline. CDR3 in DNA: TGCACTGCTAGCGGGGGGGAGCCCTCGACCCAGTACTTC. This gives the protein CTASGGEPSTQYF.

The rearrangement joins TRBV19 to TRBJ2-7; D is uncertain. Germline CDR1 reads LNHDA; CDR2 reads SQIVND (reference sequence). V lost 9 bases to trimming and J lost 2 bases, with 8 bases between them. The CDR3 consists of 11 residues. This CDR3 is CARGGTYEQYF. The CDR3 DNA sequence: TGTGCCAGGGGTGGGACCTACGAGCAGTACTTC.

The gene calls are TRBV4-2 and TRBJ1-1; possibly TRBD1 for D (6 bases). There are 15 residues in the CDR3. Per the germline V gene, CDR1 is LGHNA and CDR2 is YNFKEQ. The germline V and J ends were trimmed by 0 bases and 5 bases, with 13 bases remaining between them. The CDR3 region has the DNA TGTGCCAGCAGCCAAGATCGTACAGGGAGGACTGAAGCTTTCTTT. This codes for CASSQDRTGRTEAFF.

The gene calls are TRBV27 and TRBJ1-1; D is undetermined. Trimming shortened V by 9 bases and J by 0 bases, and 14 bases separated the two germline ends. The germline V gene encodes CDR1 MNHEY and CDR2 SMNVEV (reference sequence). The CDR3 spans 14 residues. The CDR3 nucleotides are TGTGCCAGTAATGCTCACGGAGTGAACACTGAAGCTTTCTTT. Protein: CASNAHGVNTEAFF.

A note on this clone: The sample contains more than one DNA sequence encoding this CDR3. This chain uses TRBV27 with TRBJ2-7; TRBD1 agrees at 8 bases. The CDR3 consists of 14 residues. J was trimmed by 4 bases and V by 7 bases; bases with no gene match: 9. Germline assignment: CDR1 MNHEY and CDR2 SMNVEV (reference sequence). The CDR3 region is CASNTGGALYEQYF. CDR3 bases: TGTGCCAGCAATACAGGGGGAGCGTTGTACGAGCAGTACTTC.

This clone has more than one count but fewer than ten. The chain joins TRBV29-1 to TRBJ2-1; D uncertain. Deletions cut 2 bases from V and 3 bases from J, with 11 bases between. The CDR3 loop spans 14 amino acids. In germline, CDR1 is SQVTM, CDR2 ANQGSEA. This chain's CDR3 is CSVEMAPFYNEQFF. The CDR3 DNA reads as TGCAGCGTTGAAATGGCACCTTTCTACAATGAGCAGTTCTTC.

The rearrangement uses TRBV2 and TRBJ1-1; D remains unclear. The CDR3 extends over 13 amino acids. The V end was cut by 2 bases, the J end by 6 bases, with 10 bases between. Germline V gives CDR1 SNHLY, CDR2 FYNNEI. The CDR3 DNA follows: TGTGCCAGCAGTGAACGTGTTGGGGCTGAAGCTTTCTTT. This codes for CASSERVGAEAFF.

The chain has TRBV9 and TRBJ2-3; D uncertain. Germline-derived CDR1 and CDR2 are SGDLS and YYNGEE. The V end lost 3 bases, the J end lost 4 bases, and 6 bases lay between the germline ends. The CDR3 has 12 residues. The CDR3 is CASSAVADTQYF. Written as DNA, the CDR3 is TGTGCCAGCAGCGCCGTAGCAGATACGCAGTATTTT.

This clone occurred a few times. This chain links TRBV19 with TRBJ1-1; no clear D gene. Germline loops: CDR1 LNHDA, CDR2 SQIVND (reference sequence). V dropped 1 base and J dropped 0 bases, with 9 bases sitting between them. CDR3 length: 15 residues. CDR3 nucleotides: TGTGCCAGTAGTATAGCAGGCCGGATGAACACTGAAGCTTTCTTT. Residues: CASSIAGRMNTEAFF.

CDR3 bases: TGTGCCAGCAGCTTAGTTATCGGGAGCCAAGAGACCCAGTACTTC. Protein sequence: CASSLVIGSQETQYF. The genes are TRBV7-8 and TRBJ2-5; TRBD2 is a possible D gene (6 bases). In germline, CDR1 is SGHVS, CDR2 FQNEAQ. The V end was cut by 1 base, the J end by 1 base, with 10 bases between. The CDR3 is 15 amino acids.

V and J are TRBV9 and TRBJ2-3; 13 bases are a match to TRBD2. Germline CDR1 reads SGDLS; CDR2 reads YYNGEE. The CDR3 is 17 amino acids. After removal of 0 bases from V and 6 bases from J, the junction contained 7 bases not matched to a gene. In nucleotides, the CDR3 is TGTGCCAGCAGCGTAGACGAACGGACTAGCGGGGGTGATACGCAGTATTTT. This codes for CASSVDERTSGGDTQYF.

This CDR3 is CAWSLGHLYGYTF. DNA for the CDR3: TGTGCCTGGAGTTTGGGACATCTTTATGGCTACACCTTC. The chain uses TRBV30 and TRBJ1-2; D perhaps matches TRBD1 (6 bases). CDR3 length: 13 residues. V shed 2 bases and J shed 5 bases, with 12 bases lying between them. CDR1 and CDR2 from the germline V gene are GTSNPN and SVGIG (reference sequence).

The chain is built from TRBV6-1 and TRBJ1-2, with 7 bases fitting TRBD1. The J segment lost 9 bases and the V segment lost 6 bases, leaving 13 bases of the junction unmatched. The V gene's germline CDR1 is MNHNS and CDR2 SASEGT. CDR3 size: 14 residues. The CDR3 sequence is CASSGQGVRESYTF. CDR3 nucleotides: TGTGCCAGCAGCGGCCAGGGGGTTCGTGAGAGCTACACCTTC.

V and J are TRBV7-9 and TRBJ2-3; D is possibly TRBD2 (5 bases). V was shortened by 2 bases and J by 1 base, with 10 bases between the two germline ends. Germline-derived CDR1 and CDR2 are SEHNR and FQNEAQ (reference sequence). CDR3 length: 15 residues. CDR3 nucleotides: TGTGCCAGCAGCTTAAAGCGGTTCGGCACAGATACGCAGTATTTT. Its translation is CASSLKRFGTDTQYF.

The chain recombines TRBV5-6 with TRBJ2-2; TRBD1 agrees at 8 bases. There are 14 residues in the CDR3. Germline V gene lookup returns CDR1 SGHDT and CDR2 YYEEEE. V was pared by 2 bases and J by 7 bases, with 4 bases of the junction left unmatched. The DNA for the CDR3 is TGTGCCAGCAGCTTTCGACAGGGGAACGGGGAGCTGTTTTTT. Translated, it gives CASSFRQGNGELFF.

In this sample, this clone turned up a few times. The V and J genes are TRBV29-1 and TRBJ2-7; 10 bases align to TRBD2. Germline CDR1 and CDR2: SQVTM and ANQGSEA. The CDR3 totals 14 residues. The ends lost 4 bases at V and 0 bases at J; junction bases unmatched: 3. The DNA of the CDR3 is TGCAGCGTTGCGGCTAGCGGGAGCTCCTACGAGCAGTACTTC. This gives the protein CSVAASGSSYEQYF.

The chain has TRBV30 and TRBJ1-2; D remains unclear. The CDR3 totals 13 residues. V lost 1 base and J 5 bases, leaving 11 bases between the germline ends. Germline CDR1 and CDR2: GTSNPN and SVGIG (reference sequence). The CDR3 reads CAWSGRLGYGYTF. The CDR3 DNA is TGTGCCTGGAGTGGTAGGCTGGGGTATGGCTACACCTTC.

The chain combines TRBV30 with TRBJ1-1, with D uncertain. The CDR3 contains 12 residues. Deletions cut 4 bases from V and 0 bases from J, with 6 bases between. Germline V gives CDR1 GTSNPN, CDR2 SVGIG (reference sequence). The CDR3 sequence: CAWNRLNTEAFF. The CDR3 region has the DNA TGTGCCTGGAACAGACTGAACACTGAAGCTTTCTTT.